Each of the 15 T cell receptor beta chains below was sequenced from the same sample in a study of blood T cell repertoires in COVID-19 (dated by TCRdb to the early 2020s). Libraries were built with the immunoSEQ multiplex PCR assay. TCRdb obtained this table from immuneACCESS and retained in-frame rearrangements with V and J assigned. These tables miss some clones; where compared with another copy, unresolved V genes account for less than half of the shortfall, and the remainder is unexplained. Across this sample there are about 120,000 clones, with 86% seen only once. In total, the top ten clones hold about an eighth of the sample. Sequencing was done on a sample of peripheral blood. These receptors came from a woman aged 70-85 years with COVID-19, enrolled during active disease.

The chain links TRBV10-3 to TRBJ1-2; tentative D call: TRBD1 (5 bases). CDR1 is ENHRY and CDR2 is SYGVKD in the germline V gene. The V gene lost 4 bases and the J gene lost 7 bases, with 13 bases spanning the gap. This CDR3 region has 13 residues. The CDR3 coding sequence is TGTGCCATCAGTGCCCCAGGGTTCGGTGGCTACACCTTC. It specifies CAISAPGFGGYTF.

V gene TRBV5-4 combines with J gene TRBJ2-2; D might be TRBD1 (5 bases). The CDR3 sequence is 13 residues long. Trimming pared 7 bases from V and 7 bases from J, leaving 14 bases between. CDR1 is SGHNT and CDR2 is YYREEE in the germline V gene (reference sequence). The CDR3, as DNA: TGTGCCAGCGGCTCCCAGGGCGTCGGGGAGCTGTTTTTT. Protein sequence: CASGSQGVGELFF.

V gene TRBV7-6 combines with J gene TRBJ1-3; the D gene is possibly TRBD1 (5 bases). The CDR3 runs to 16 residues. The V end was cut by 2 bases, the J end by 1 base, with 12 bases between. Looked up from germline, CDR1 is SGHVS and CDR2 is FNYEAQ. The CDR3 spells CASSLNRQRSGNTIYF. For the CDR3, the DNA is TGTGCCAGCAGCTTAAACAGGCAACGTTCTGGAAACACCATATATTTT.

This chain uses TRBV28 with TRBJ1-2, with TRBD1 matching 11 bases. The length of the CDR3 is 16 residues. Germline loops: CDR1 MDHEN, CDR2 SYDVKM. V shed 5 bases and J 6 bases; nucleotides not matched to a gene: 11. CDR3 sequence: CASSRDRGSKNDGYTF. CDR3 coding DNA: TGTGCCAGCAGTAGGGACAGGGGGAGTAAAAATGATGGCTACACCTTC.

The chain couples TRBV5-4 to TRBJ2-7; possible D gene TRBD2, 7 bases. Germline V gives CDR1 SGHNT, CDR2 YYREEE (reference sequence). V lost 4 bases and J lost 0, with 17 bases in between. The CDR3 totals 16 residues. In DNA, the CDR3 is TGTGCCAGCAGCCAGACGGGGAGGGGGGGCTCCTACGAGCAGTACTTC. Amino acid sequence: CASSQTGRGGSYEQYF.

The chain recombines TRBV7-9 with TRBJ1-4, with 7 positions matching TRBD1. J was trimmed by 6 bases and V by 5 bases; bases with no gene match: 6. The CDR3 runs 14 residues. The germline gives CDR1 SEHNR, CDR2 FQNEAQ (reference sequence). The CDR3 nucleotides are TGTGCCAGCAGCAAGACAGGGATCGATGAAAAACTGTTTTTT. Amino acids: CASSKTGIDEKLFF.

The genes are TRBV4-2 and TRBJ1-3; D might be TRBD1 (5 bases). V was trimmed by 1 base and J by 1 base, leaving 20 bases between them. The CDR3 runs to 19 residues. Germline V CDR1 and CDR2: LGHNA, YNFKEQ. The CDR3 is CASSQVGSPRAQSGNTIYF. For the CDR3, the DNA is TGTGCCAGCAGCCAAGTGGGCTCGCCCAGGGCCCAATCTGGAAACACCATATATTTT.

The rearrangement uses TRBV5-1 and TRBJ1-2; 12 bases are shared with TRBD1. Germline trimming cut 4 bases from V and 3 bases from J; bases unmatched to any gene: 4. The germline CDR1 and CDR2 sequences are SGHRS and YFSETQ. The CDR3 is 15 residues long. CDR3: CASSAGTGGDYGYTF. CDR3 sequence (DNA): TGCGCCAGCAGCGCCGGGACAGGGGGCGACTATGGCTACACCTTC.

A word on this clone: The junction departs from germline at one end; a sequencing error may be responsible. The rearrangement joins TRBV7-7 to TRBJ2-3, with TRBD2 identical over 8 bases. The CDR3 extends over 17 amino acids. Germline values: CDR1 SSHAT, CDR2 FNYEAQ (reference sequence). As DNA, the CDR3 is TGTGCTAGCAGCCCGCTGGGACTAGGGGGGAACACAGATACGCAGTATTTT. Its translation: CASSPLGLGGNTDTQYF.

This clone has just one count. The chain recombines TRBV6-5 with TRBJ1-1; TRBD1 might be the D (6 bases). The CDR3 runs to 13 residues. Germline CDR1 and CDR2: MNHEY and SVGAGI. The V end was cut by 7 bases, the J end by 1 base, with 10 bases between. In DNA form, the CDR3 reads TGTGCCAGCACCTTGACAGGGAACACTGAAGCTTTCTTT. Translation gives CASTLTGNTEAFF.

The rearrangement uses TRBV2 and TRBJ2-2, with 8 positions matching TRBD2. Looked up from germline, CDR1 is SNHLY and CDR2 is FYNNEI. The CDR3 spans 13 residues. Unmatched junction bases numbered 3, after V lost 7 bases and J lost 5 bases. Here the CDR3 DNA reads TGTGCCAGCAATGGCGGGGGGACCGGGGAGCTGTTTTTT. Amino acid sequence: CASNGGGTGELFF.

The J gene is TRBJ1-2, the V gene TRBV19; TRBD1 agrees at 7 bases. The CDR3 length is 17 residues. Unmatched junction bases numbered 15, after V lost 5 bases and J lost 3 bases. Germline V gene sequence: CDR1 LNHDA, CDR2 SQIVND (reference sequence). CDR3 residues: CASSPTGQRAPYYGYTF. The CDR3 nucleotides are TGTGCCAGTAGTCCGACGGGACAGAGGGCGCCTTACTATGGCTACACCTTC.

The chain links TRBV24-1 to TRBJ2-3, with a tentative D call TRBD2 (5 bases). Trimming took off 7 bases at V and 0 bases at J, with 7 bases between the two ends. The CDR3 consists of 13 residues. Germline-derived CDR1 and CDR2 are KGHDR and SFDVKD. The CDR3 protein is CATSGVSTDTQYF. The CDR3 region has the DNA TGTGCCACCAGCGGGGTAAGCACAGATACGCAGTATTTT.

This chain uses TRBV10-3 with TRBJ1-4, with D perhaps TRBD1 (6 bases). Trimming took 5 bases from V and 4 from J, leaving 11 bases between them. The germline CDR1 and CDR2 sequences are ENHRY and SYGVKD. The CDR3 is 14 residues long. The CDR3 nucleotides read TGTGCCATCAGTACCGGGACAAGTAATGAAAAACTGTTTTTT. The encoded protein is CAISTGTSNEKLFF.

The gene calls are TRBV28 and TRBJ1-3; 7 bases agree with TRBD1. The V segment lost 6 bases and the J segment 4 bases; nucleotides outside the gene matches: 12. Germline V gene data show CDR1 as MDHEN and CDR2 as SYDVKM. The CDR3 spans 16 residues. CDR3 residues: CASRYGRQGRGNTIYF. CDR3 nucleotides: TGTGCCAGCAGATATGGGAGACAGGGCCGAGGAAACACCATATATTTT.